The sequence of this TCR beta chain was determined in a study of shared clonotypes between healthy human individuals. Original methodology: ImmunoSEQ yielded junction-only sequences lacking quality scores, so filtering differed. Measured with immunoSEQ multiplex PCR; TCRdb has only the in-frame clones, and not every one. V, J and clone size were drawn from that table, and D and trimming were deduced from the DNA. The table shows approximately 2.4 million clones, with more than 90% occurring only once. Study-wide findings and caveats: It was the non-shared clonotypes that had lower generation probabilities than clonotypes shared by all four donors. Across several donors, naive CD4 shared around 5.3%, naive CD8 about 3.2%, memory CD4 over 2%, memory CD8 more than 0.35%.

The CDR3 extends over 14 amino acids. Trimming left V 4 bases short and J 2 bases short, with 12 bases between. Germline loops: CDR1 MGHRA, CDR2 YSYEKL. In regard to this clone: What it recognizes is unknown.

Study donors comprised healthy, HIV-negative adults devoid of recent acute infection or vaccination. Sequenced: naive CD4+ T cells sorted from blood. Subset noted: CD45RA+ positively selected. This receptor was obtained from a man between 18 and 35 years old in good health. This rearrangement joins TRBV4-1 to TRBJ2-7, with D uncertain. In DNA, the CDR3 is TGCGCCAGCAGCCCGGCCTGGGGAACCTACGAGCAGTACTTC. Translation gives CASSPAWGTYEQYF.